A single TCR beta chain is shown here with its context. Time point reported: newly diagnosed GD, antithyroid drugs for less than 3 months. The authors made the TCR library using RNA they extracted from PBMCs. The sample belongs to a study of regulatory T cells in long-lasting Graves disease. Arm-PCR of CDR3 regions and iRepertoire HTBI primers were used to build TCR beta libraries. Using its own MiXCR run on the multiplex PCR reads, TCRdb lists one record per CDR3 protein. The sample comprises approximately 470,000 distinct CDR3 sequences, around 15% of which are singletons, and roughly an eighth rests with the top ten. This CDR3 spans 13 amino acids. Trimming cost V 7 bases and J 2 bases, with 14 bases left between them. Germline V lookup: CDR1 SQVTM, CDR2 ANQGSEA. Separately, the same data were catalogued under a study of T cells in Graves' hyperthyroidism and ophthalmopathy.

The rearrangement uses TRBV29-1 and TRBJ1-2; perhaps TRBD1 as D (5 bases). This specimen consisted of peripheral blood mononuclear cells (PBMCs), obtained at new diagnosis, from a patient treated with antithyroid drugs. This clonotype was sampled from a man in his forties with Graves disease. In nucleotides, the CDR3 is TGCAGCGCCGGGGACTCCAAAAACTATGGCTACACCTTC. Protein sequence: CSAGDSKNYGYTF.